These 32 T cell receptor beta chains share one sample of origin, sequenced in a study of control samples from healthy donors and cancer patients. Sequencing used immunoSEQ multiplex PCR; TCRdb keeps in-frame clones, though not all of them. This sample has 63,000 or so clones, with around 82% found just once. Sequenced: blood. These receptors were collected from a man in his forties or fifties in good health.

This chain's CDR3 is CASKVELTDTQYF. In nucleotides, the CDR3 is TGCGCCAGCAAGGTGGAATTGACAGATACGCAGTATTTT. The rearrangement links TRBV5-1 to TRBJ2-3; D gene ambiguous. Germline V gene data show CDR1 as SGHRS and CDR2 as YFSETQ. The CDR3 extends over 13 amino acids. V lost 6 bases and J lost 3, with 11 bases in between.

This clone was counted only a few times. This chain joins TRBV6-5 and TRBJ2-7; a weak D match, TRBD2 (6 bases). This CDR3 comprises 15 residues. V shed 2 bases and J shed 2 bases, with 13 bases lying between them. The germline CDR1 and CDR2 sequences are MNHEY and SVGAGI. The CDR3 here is CASSYGDSITYEQYF. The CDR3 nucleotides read TGTGCCAGCAGTTACGGGGACTCCATCACCTACGAGCAGTACTTC.

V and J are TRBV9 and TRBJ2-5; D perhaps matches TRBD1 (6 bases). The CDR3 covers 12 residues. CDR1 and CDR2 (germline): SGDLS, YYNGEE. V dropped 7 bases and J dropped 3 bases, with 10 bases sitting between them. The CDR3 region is CASCSGEETQYF. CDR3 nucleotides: TGTGCCAGCTGCTCAGGGGAAGAGACCCAGTACTTC.

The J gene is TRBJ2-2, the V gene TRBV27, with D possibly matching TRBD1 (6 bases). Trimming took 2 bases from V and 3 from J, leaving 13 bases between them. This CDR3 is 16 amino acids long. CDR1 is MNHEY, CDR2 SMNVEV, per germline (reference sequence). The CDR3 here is CASSLGGQLYTGELFF. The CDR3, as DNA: TGTGCCAGCAGTTTAGGGGGCCAGCTCTACACCGGGGAGCTGTTTTTT.

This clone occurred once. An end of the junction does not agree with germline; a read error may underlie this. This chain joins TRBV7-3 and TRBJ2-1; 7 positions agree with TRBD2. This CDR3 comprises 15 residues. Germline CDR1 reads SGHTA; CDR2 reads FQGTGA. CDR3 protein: CAGSLTPAGYNEQFF. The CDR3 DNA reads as TGTGCCGGCAGCTTAACCCCAGCGGGATACAATGAGCAGTTCTTC. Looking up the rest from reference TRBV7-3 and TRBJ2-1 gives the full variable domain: GAGVSQTPSNKVTEKGKYVELRCDPISGHTALYWYRQSLGQGPEFLIYFQGTGAADDSGLPNDRFFAVRPEGSVSTLKIQRTERGDSAVYLCAGSLTPAGYNEQFFGPGTRLTVL.

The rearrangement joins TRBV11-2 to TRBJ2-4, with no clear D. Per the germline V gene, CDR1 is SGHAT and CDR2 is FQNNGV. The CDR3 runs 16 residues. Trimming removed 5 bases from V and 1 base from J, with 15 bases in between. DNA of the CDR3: TGTGCCAGCAGCGACCGACGGTTGGCGGCCAAAAACATTCAGTACTTC. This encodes CASSDRRLAAKNIQYF.

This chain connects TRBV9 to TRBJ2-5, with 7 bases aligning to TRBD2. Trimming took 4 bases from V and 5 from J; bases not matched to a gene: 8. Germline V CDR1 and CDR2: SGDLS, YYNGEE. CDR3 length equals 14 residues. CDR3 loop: CASSTGLGLETQYF. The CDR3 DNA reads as TGTGCCAGCAGCACCGGACTAGGGTTGGAGACCCAGTACTTC.

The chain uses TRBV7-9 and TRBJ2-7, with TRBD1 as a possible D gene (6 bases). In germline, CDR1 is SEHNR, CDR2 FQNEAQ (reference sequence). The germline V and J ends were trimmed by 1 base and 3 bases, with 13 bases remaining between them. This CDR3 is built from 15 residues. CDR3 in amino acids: CASSLVSGVVYEQYF. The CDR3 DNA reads TGTGCCAGCAGCTTAGTTTCAGGGGTGGTCTACGAGCAGTACTTC. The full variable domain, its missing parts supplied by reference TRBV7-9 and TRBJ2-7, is DTGVSQNPRHKITKRGQNVTFRCDPISEHNRLYWYRQTLGQGPEFLTYFQNEAQLEKSRLLSDRFSAERPKGSFSTLEIQRTEQGDSAMYLCASSLVSGVVYEQYFGPGTRLTVT.

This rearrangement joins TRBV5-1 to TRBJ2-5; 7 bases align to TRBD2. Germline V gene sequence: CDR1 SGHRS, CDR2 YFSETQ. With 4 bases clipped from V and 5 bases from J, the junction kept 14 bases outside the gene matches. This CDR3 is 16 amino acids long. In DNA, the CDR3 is TGCGCCAGCAGCCTGGAGTTAGCGGGTCACGGGGAGACCCAGTACTTC. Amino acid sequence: CASSLELAGHGETQYF.

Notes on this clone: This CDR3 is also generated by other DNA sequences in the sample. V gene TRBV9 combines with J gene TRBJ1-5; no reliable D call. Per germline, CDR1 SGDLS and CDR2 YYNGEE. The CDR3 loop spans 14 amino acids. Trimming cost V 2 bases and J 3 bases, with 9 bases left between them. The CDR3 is CASSVDGSNQPQHF. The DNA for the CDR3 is TGTGCCAGCAGCGTGGACGGTTCCAATCAGCCCCAGCATTTT.

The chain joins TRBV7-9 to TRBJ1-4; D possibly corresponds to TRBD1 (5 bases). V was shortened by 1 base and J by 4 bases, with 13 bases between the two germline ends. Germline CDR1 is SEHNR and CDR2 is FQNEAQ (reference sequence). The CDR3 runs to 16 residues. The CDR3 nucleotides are TGTGCCAGCAGCTTAGTTTTCAGGGACCTTAATGAAAAACTGTTTTTT. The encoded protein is CASSLVFRDLNEKLFF.

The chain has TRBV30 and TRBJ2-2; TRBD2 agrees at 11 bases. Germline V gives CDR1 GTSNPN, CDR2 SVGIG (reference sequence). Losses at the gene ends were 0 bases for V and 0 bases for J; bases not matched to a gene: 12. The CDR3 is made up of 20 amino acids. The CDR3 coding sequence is TGTGCCTGGAGTGTATTCCCGGGACTAGCGGTTCTCGCGAACACCGGGGAGCTGTTTTTT. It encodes CAWSVFPGLAVLANTGELFF.

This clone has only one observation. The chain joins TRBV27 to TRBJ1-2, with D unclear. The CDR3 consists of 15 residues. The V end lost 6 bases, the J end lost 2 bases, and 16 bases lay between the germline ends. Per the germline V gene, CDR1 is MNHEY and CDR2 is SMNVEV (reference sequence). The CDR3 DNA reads TGTGCCAGCAGCCCCAGCCTCGGACGGAACTATGGCTACACCTTC. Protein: CASSPSLGRNYGYTF.

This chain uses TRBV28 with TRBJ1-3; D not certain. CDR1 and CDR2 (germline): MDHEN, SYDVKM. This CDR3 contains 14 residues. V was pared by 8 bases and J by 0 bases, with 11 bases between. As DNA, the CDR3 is TGTGCCAGCGGACCGGCCAGCTCTGGAAACACCATATATTTT. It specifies CASGPASSGNTIYF.

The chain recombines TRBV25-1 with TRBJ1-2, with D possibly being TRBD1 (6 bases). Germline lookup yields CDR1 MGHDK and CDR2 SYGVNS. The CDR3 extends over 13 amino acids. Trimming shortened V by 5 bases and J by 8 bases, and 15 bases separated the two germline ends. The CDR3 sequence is CASSRKTGSGYTF. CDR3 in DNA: TGTGCCAGCAGTCGTAAGACAGGCTCCGGCTACACCTTC.

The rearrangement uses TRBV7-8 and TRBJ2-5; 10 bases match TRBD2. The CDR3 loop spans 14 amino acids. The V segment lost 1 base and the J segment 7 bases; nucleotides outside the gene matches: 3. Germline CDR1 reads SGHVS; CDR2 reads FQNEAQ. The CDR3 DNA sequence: TGTGCCAGCAGCTTAGGGACTAGCGGAGGGACCCAGTACTTC. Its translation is CASSLGTSGGTQYF. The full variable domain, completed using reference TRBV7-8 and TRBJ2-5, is GAGVSQSPRYKVAKRGQDVALRCDPISGHVSLFWYQQALGQGPEFLTYFQNEAQLDKSGLPSDRFFAERPEGSVSTLKIQRTQQEDSAVYLCASSLGTSGGTQYFGPGTRLLVL.

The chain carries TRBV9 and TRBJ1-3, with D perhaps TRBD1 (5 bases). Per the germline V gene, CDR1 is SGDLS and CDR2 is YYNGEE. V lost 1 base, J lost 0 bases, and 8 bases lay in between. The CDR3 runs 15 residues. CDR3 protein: CASSVQGSSGNTIYF. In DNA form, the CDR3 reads TGTGCCAGCAGCGTACAGGGTAGCTCTGGAAACACCATATATTTT.

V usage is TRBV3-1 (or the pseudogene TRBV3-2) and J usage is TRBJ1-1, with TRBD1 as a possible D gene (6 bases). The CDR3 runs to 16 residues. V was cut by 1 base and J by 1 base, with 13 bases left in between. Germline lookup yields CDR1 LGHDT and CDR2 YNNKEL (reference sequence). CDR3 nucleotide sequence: TGTGCCAGCAGCCAAGGGACAGCGACGGGGAACACTGAAGCTTTCTTT. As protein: CASSQGTATGNTEAFF.

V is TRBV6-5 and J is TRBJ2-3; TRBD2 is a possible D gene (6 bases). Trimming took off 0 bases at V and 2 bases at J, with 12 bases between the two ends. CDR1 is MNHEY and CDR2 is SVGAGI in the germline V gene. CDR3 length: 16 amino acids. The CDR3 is CASSYSVGGVTDTQYF. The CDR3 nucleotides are TGTGCCAGCAGTTACTCGGTGGGGGGAGTCACAGATACGCAGTATTTT.

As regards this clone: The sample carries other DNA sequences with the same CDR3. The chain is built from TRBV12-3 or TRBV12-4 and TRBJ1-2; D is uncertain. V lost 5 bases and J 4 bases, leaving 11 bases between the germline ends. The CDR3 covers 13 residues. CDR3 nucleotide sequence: TGTGCCAGCAGTAGTAGTACCGGCTATGGCTACACCTTC. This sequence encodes CASSSSTGYGYTF.

In DNA, the CDR3 is TGTGCCAGTAGTTTTTTGACAGCGGAGACTGAAGCTTTCTTT. Its translation: CASSFLTAETEAFF. The rearrangement links TRBV19 to TRBJ1-1, with a tentative D call TRBD1 (5 bases). Trimming cost V 5 bases and J 5 bases, with 15 bases left between them. The CDR3 sequence is 14 residues long. Germline CDR1 is LNHDA and CDR2 is SQIVND (reference sequence).

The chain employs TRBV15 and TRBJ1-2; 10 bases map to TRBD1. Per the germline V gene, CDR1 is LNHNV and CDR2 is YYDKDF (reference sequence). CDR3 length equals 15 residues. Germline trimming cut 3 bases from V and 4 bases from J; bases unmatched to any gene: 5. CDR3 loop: CATSSGQGVSYGYTF. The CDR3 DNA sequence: TGTGCCACCAGCAGTGGACAGGGGGTTAGCTATGGCTACACCTTC.

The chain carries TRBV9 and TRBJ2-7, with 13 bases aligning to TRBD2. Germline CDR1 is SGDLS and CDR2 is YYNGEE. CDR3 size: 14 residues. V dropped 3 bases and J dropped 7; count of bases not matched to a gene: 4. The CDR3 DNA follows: TGTGCCAGCAGCGCCGGGACTAGCGGGATTGAGCAGTACTTC. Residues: CASSAGTSGIEQYF.

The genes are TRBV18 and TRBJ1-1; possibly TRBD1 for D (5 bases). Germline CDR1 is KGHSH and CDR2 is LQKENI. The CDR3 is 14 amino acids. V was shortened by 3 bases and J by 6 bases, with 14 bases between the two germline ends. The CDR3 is CASSPKGAGAEAFF. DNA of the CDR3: TGTGCCAGCTCACCGAAAGGGGCGGGGGCTGAAGCTTTCTTT.

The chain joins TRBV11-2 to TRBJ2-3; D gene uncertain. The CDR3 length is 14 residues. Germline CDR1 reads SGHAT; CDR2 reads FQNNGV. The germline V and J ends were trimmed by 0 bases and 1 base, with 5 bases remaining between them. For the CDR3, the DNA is TGTGCCAGCAGCTTAGATCGGGGCACAGATACGCAGTATTTT. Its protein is CASSLDRGTDTQYF.

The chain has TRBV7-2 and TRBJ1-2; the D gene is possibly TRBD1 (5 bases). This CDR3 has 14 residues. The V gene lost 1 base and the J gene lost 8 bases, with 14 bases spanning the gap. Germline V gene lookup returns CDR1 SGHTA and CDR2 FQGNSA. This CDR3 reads CASSLGAGEYGYTF. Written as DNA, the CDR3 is TGTGCCAGCAGCTTAGGGGCGGGGGAATACGGCTACACCTTC.

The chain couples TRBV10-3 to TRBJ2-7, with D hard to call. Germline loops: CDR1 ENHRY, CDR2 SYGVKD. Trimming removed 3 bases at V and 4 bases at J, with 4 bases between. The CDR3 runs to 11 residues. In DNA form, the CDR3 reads TGTGCCATCAGTGACGGATACGAGCAGTACTTC. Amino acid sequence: CAISDGYEQYF.

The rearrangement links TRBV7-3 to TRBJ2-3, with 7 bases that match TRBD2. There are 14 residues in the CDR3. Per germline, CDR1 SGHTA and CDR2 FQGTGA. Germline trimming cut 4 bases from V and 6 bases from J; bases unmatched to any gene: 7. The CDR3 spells CASSSVGSGDTQYF. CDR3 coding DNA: TGTGCCAGCAGCTCCGTTGGTAGCGGGGATACGCAGTATTTT.

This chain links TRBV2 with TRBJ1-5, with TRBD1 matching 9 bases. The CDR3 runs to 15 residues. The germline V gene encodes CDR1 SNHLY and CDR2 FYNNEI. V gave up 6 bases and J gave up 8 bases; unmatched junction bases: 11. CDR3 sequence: CASREDRGSFKPQHF. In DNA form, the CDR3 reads TGTGCCAGCAGGGAGGACAGGGGAAGTTTTAAGCCCCAGCATTTT. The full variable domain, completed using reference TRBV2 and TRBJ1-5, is EPEVTQTPSHQVTQMGQEVILRCVPISNHLYFYWYRQILGQKVEFLVSFYNNEISEKSEIFDDQFSVERPDGSNFTLKIRSTKLEDSAMYFCASREDRGSFKPQHFGDGTRLSIL.

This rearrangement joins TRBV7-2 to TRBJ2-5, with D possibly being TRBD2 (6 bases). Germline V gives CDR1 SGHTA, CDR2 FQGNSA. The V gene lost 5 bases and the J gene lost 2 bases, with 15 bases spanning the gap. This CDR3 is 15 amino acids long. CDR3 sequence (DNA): TGTGCCAGCAGCGCAAGGAGGGAACATCAAGAGACCCAGTACTTC. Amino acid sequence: CASSARREHQETQYF. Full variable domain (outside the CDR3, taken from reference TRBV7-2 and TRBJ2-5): GAGVSQSPSNKVTEKGKDVELRCDPISGHTALYWYRQSLGQGLEFLIYFQGNSAPDKSGLPSDRFSAERTGGSVSTLTIQRTQQEDSAVYLCASSARREHQETQYFGPGTRLLVL.

The CDR3 DNA follows: TGTGCCAGCAGCTTAGTCATACAGGGCCATCGCTACACCTTC. Its translation: CASSLVIQGHRYTF. The chain employs TRBV7-9 and TRBJ1-2, with TRBD1 as a possible D gene (6 bases). This CDR3 has 14 amino acids. CDR1 SEHNR and CDR2 FQNEAQ come from the germline V gene (reference sequence). V shed 1 base and J shed 9 bases, with 15 bases lying between them.

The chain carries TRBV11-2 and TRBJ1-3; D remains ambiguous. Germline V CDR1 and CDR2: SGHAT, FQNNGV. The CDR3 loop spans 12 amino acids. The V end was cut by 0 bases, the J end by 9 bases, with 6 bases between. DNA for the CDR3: TGTGCCAGCAGCTTAGACGTAACCACCATATATTTT. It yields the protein CASSLDVTTIYF.